This T cell receptor beta chain was observed in a study of shared clonotypes between healthy human individuals. Libraries were prepared by immunoSEQ multiplex PCR; TCRdb keeps only in-frame clonotypes and omits some of them. The data contain around 2,000,000 clones, roughly 91% of them singletons. With V trimmed by 5 bases and J by 5 bases, 10 bases remained unmatched. There are 17 residues in the CDR3. Germline values: CDR1 SGHTA, CDR2 FQGTGA. Only CD45RO-negative cells positively selected for CCR7 counted as naive CD8 cells, so terminally differentiated effector memory CD45RA+ cells were excluded. This TCR came from a man aged 18 to 29 in good health. Some clones in this sample may be carry-over from other donors' samples. V is TRBV7-3 and J is TRBJ2-2, with 11 bases fitting TRBD2. Sequenced material: naive CD8+ T cells from PBMCs. The CDR3 DNA reads TGTGCCAGCAGCCCAGTAGCGGGAGGGTATCTAACCGGGGAGCTGTTTTTT. This translates into CASSPVAGGYLTGELFF.